What follows are 7 T cell receptor beta chains derived from one specimen sequenced in a study of blood T cell repertoires in COVID-19. Assay used: immunoSEQ multiplex PCR; TCRdb lists only in-frame clones, some missing. The data show some 56,000 clones, with 82% seen just once and around a tenth held by the top ten. Sequencing was performed on peripheral blood. The receptors derive from a man older than 75 with COVID-19, enrolled during active disease.

This chain joins TRBV28 and TRBJ1-3; TRBD1 is a possible D gene (6 bases). Trimming cost V 10 bases and J 3 bases, with 16 bases left between them. Germline CDR1 MDHEN, CDR2 SYDVKM. This CDR3 has 14 residues. The CDR3 is CAIAGGADGNTIYF. The CDR3 DNA is TGTGCCATCGCCGGGGGGGCAGATGGAAACACCATATATTTT.

The rearrangement uses TRBV7-9 and TRBJ1-2; perhaps TRBD1 as D (5 bases). Trimming stripped 5 bases from V and 8 bases from J, with 21 bases between. CDR1 is SEHNR, CDR2 FQNEAQ, per germline (reference sequence). The length of the CDR3 is 15 residues. DNA of the CDR3: TGTGCCAGCAGCGTAAGGGACTTCGCCGTATCCGGCTACACCTTC. It encodes CASSVRDFAVSGYTF.

The chain has TRBV6-5 and TRBJ1-2; the D is unclear. Germline CDR1 is MNHEY and CDR2 is SVGAGI. The CDR3 is 12 residues long. V was trimmed by 6 bases and J by 4 bases, leaving 9 bases between them. CDR3 DNA sequence: TGTGCCAGCAGGATCGCCGGCTATGGCTACACCTTC. Translating gives CASRIAGYGYTF.

The genes are TRBV28 and TRBJ1-2, with D maybe TRBD1 (5 bases). There are 15 residues in the CDR3. CDR1 is MDHEN and CDR2 is SYDVKM in the germline V gene. The ends were cut back, 4 bases at V and 3 bases at J, with 15 bases in the middle. This chain's CDR3 is CASSSEARGYYGYTF. In DNA form, the CDR3 reads TGTGCCAGCAGTTCCGAGGCTAGGGGTTACTATGGCTACACCTTC.

The gene calls are TRBV4-3 and TRBJ1-1, with 7 bases lining up with TRBD1. Trimming cost V 6 bases and J 0 bases; bases outside gene matches: 7. CDR3 length: 15 amino acids. Germline V CDR1 and CDR2: LGHNA, YSLEER. CDR3 DNA: TGCGCCAGCAGGGATCAGGACAGGTTGAACACTGAAGCTTTCTTT. Its translation: CASRDQDRLNTEAFF.

This chain joins TRBV10-2 and TRBJ1-4; 9 bases are shared with TRBD1. The length of the CDR3 is 18 residues. CDR1 is WSHSY, CDR2 SAAADI, per germline. The V segment lost 3 bases and the J segment 4 bases; nucleotides outside the gene matches: 12. The CDR3 DNA follows: TGCGCCAGCAGTGATAGAGGACAGGGGCTTACTATTAATGAAAAACTGTTTTTT. Its translation is CASSDRGQGLTINEKLFF.

This rearrangement joins TRBV2 to TRBJ1-2; D remains ambiguous. The V end was cut by 6 bases, the J end by 3 bases, with 11 bases between. The germline V gene has CDR1 SNHLY and CDR2 FYNNEI. This CDR3 region has 13 residues. Here the CDR3 reads CASRGGWDYGYTF. As DNA, the CDR3 is TGTGCCAGCAGGGGAGGGTGGGACTATGGCTACACCTTC.